This note documents a single T cell receptor (beta chain) sequence. Its specificity is not known. Primers included in the PCR were 60 Vbeta and 13 Jbeta primers. Measured with immunoSEQ multiplex PCR; TCRdb has only the in-frame clones, and not every one. The sample has 100,000 to 150,000 clones. The data belong to a study of cytomegalovirus exposure and HLA in healthy donors. Study as a whole: Among about 179 million T cells, an earlier analysis found roughly 110 million unique TCR beta sequences. Of the donors genotyped, approximately 430 in all, about 80% fell in the Caucasian-associated ancestry cluster.

General study results and limits: Reportedly, a later analysis found an Asian-associated ancestry cluster had fewer N-insertions than the approximately 700-donor mean. Later analysis indicated greater clonal expansion among HLA-associated TCR beta chains than among equally common other chains.

Germline V gives CDR1 MNHEY, CDR2 SMNVEV (reference sequence). There are 13 residues in the CDR3. Trimming pared 5 bases from V and 6 bases from J, leaving 10 bases between. This receptor was taken from a man aged 25 to 45 in good health and CMV-seronegative. The chain recombines TRBV27 with TRBJ2-2, with a tentative D call TRBD2 (6 bases). Sequencing was done on a sample of PBMCs. The CDR3 loop is CASSPTGAGELFF. The CDR3 DNA sequence: TGTGCCAGCAGTCCCACGGGGGCCGGGGAGCTGTTTTTT.